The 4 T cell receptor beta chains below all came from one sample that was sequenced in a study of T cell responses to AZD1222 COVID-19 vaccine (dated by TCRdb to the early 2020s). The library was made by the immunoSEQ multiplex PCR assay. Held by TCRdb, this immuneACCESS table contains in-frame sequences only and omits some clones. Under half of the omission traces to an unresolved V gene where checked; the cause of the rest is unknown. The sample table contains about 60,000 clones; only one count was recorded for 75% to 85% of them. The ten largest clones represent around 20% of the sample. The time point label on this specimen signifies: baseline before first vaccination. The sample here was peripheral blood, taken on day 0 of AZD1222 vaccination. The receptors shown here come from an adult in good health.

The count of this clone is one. CDR3 in DNA: TGTGCCAGCAGTTACTCACAAGGCCCCTACGAGCAGTACTTC. Its translation: CASSYSQGPYEQYF. The chain links TRBV6-5 to TRBJ2-7; D is uncertain. The CDR3 is 14 residues long. From germline, CDR1 is MNHEY and CDR2 SVGAGI. The V and J ends lost 0 bases and 2 bases respectively, with 8 bases between them.

For the CDR3, the DNA is TGTGCCAGCAGGGGGCCTGAGCAAAAACTGTTTTTT. It encodes CASRGPEQKLFF. The J gene is TRBJ1-4, the V gene TRBV4-2; perhaps TRBD1 as D (5 bases). The germline V gene encodes CDR1 LGHNA and CDR2 YNFKEQ. With 6 bases removed from V and 9 bases from J, the gap between germline ends came to 11 bases. The CDR3 covers 12 residues.

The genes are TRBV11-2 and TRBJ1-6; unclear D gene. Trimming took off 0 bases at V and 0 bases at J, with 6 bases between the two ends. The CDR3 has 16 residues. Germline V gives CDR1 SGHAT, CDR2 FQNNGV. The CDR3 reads CASSLDGSSYNSPLHF. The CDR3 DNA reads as TGTGCCAGCAGCTTAGACGGAAGCTCCTATAATTCACCCCTCCACTTT. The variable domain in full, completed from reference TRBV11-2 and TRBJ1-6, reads EAGVAQSPRYKIIEKRQSVAFWCNPISGHATLYWYQQILGQGPKLLIQFQNNGVVDDSQLPKDRFSAERLKGVDSTLKIQPAKLEDSAVYLCASSLDGSSYNSPLHFGNGTRLTVT.

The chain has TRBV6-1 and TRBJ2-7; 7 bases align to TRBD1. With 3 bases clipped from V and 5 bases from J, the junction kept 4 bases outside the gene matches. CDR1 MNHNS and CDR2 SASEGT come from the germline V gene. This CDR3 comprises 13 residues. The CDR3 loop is CASSEYRGNEQYV. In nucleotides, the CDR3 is TGTGCCAGCAGTGAGTACAGGGGAAACGAGCAGTACGTC.